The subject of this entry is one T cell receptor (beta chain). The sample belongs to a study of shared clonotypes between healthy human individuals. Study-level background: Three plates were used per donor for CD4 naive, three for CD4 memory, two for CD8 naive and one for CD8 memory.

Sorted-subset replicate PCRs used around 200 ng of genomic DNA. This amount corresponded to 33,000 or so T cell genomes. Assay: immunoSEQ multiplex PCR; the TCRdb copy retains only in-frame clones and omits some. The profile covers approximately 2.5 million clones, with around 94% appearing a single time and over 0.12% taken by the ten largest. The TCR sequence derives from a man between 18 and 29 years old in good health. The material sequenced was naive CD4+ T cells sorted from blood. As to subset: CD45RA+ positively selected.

CDR3 sequence reads: CASSFPDVLGSANQPQHF. The CDR3 DNA follows: TGTGCCAGCAGTTTCCCGGACGTATTGGGTTCCGCCAATCAGCCCCAGCATTTT. This chain connects TRBV28 to TRBJ1-5; D gene ambiguous. The germline V gene encodes CDR1 MDHEN and CDR2 SYDVKM. There are 18 residues in the CDR3. Trimming took 3 bases from V and 3 from J, leaving 21 bases between them.